Listed here are 4 T cell receptor beta chains from one sample, sequenced in a study of T-cell reconstitution after alpha-beta-depleted transplantation in children. The library targeted TCRbeta and was prepared with unique molecular identifiers. MiXCR, applied by TCRdb to the PCR reads, yields one record per CDR3 protein. The sample holds approximately 590,000 distinct CDR3 sequences, about 10% seen once. The sample in question was PBMCs from the stem cell graft donor, obtained from the stem cell graft. Receptors were obtained from a human donor who donated a stem cell graft to a child with acute myeloid leukemia.

The table lists this clonotype with many counts. The rearrangement links TRBV7-3 to TRBJ2-3; 14 bases match TRBD2. The CDR3 spans 19 residues. Germline assignment: CDR1 SGHTA and CDR2 FQGTGA. Losses at the gene ends were 5 bases for V and 4 bases for J; bases not matched to a gene: 14. The CDR3 nucleotides read TGTGCCAGCAGCCCAGGACTAGCGGGAGGTCAACTAGGCGCAGATACGCAGTATTTT. Translation gives CASSPGLAGGQLGADTQYF.

This clonotype was seen repeatedly, ten times or more. This sequence joins TRBV29-1 and TRBJ2-4; D is unresolved. The CDR3 is made up of 12 amino acids. Germline-derived CDR1 and CDR2 are SQVTM and ANQGSEA. Trimming cost V 1 base and J 2 bases, with 3 bases left between them. CDR3 in amino acids: CSVEVTKNIQYF. The CDR3 nucleotides are TGCAGCGTTGAAGTTACCAAAAACATTCAGTACTTC.

This chain connects TRBV29-1 to TRBJ2-1; 8 nucleotides agree with TRBD2. The CDR3 length is 13 residues. Per germline, CDR1 SQVTM and CDR2 ANQGSEA. With 5 bases clipped from V and 7 bases from J, the junction kept 7 bases outside the gene matches. CDR3 in DNA: TGCAGCGTTATCGGGAGGGCCGGTAATGAGCAGTTCTTC. Amino acids: CSVIGRAGNEQFF.

The CDR3 is CASSQDSAGSGDTQYF. The CDR3 nucleotides are TGCGCCAGCAGCCAAGATTCAGCGGGGTCCGGGGATACGCAGTATTTT. This chain links TRBV4-3 with TRBJ2-3, with 7 bases that match TRBD2. With V trimmed by 0 bases and J by 6 bases, 9 bases remained unmatched. This CDR3 has 16 residues. The germline V gene has CDR1 LGHNA and CDR2 YSLEER.